This passage covers 6 T cell receptor beta chains from one sample sequenced in a study of blood T cell repertoires in COVID-19. Sequencing was performed with immunoSEQ multiplex PCR; in TCRdb, only in-frame clones are kept and a portion is missing. The sample lists 370,000 or so clones, about 80% occurring once. The sample consisted of peripheral blood. These receptor sequences come from a human donor with acute or convalescent COVID-19. The donor label of this sample is uncertain.

This clone was detected once. A read error may produce the germline difference seen at one junction end. J is TRBJ1-3 and V is TRBV30, with TRBD1 as a possible D gene (6 bases). Germline lookup yields CDR1 GTSNPN and CDR2 SVGIG (reference sequence). There are 12 residues in the CDR3. CDR3 sequence: CAWERDWTAMDF. The CDR3 region has the DNA TGTGCCTGGGAGAGGGATTGGACAGCCATGGATTTT.

On this clone itself: Within the sample, other DNA sequences also encode this same CDR3. The chain has TRBV18 and TRBJ2-1; TRBD2 matches 8 bases. The CDR3 totals 16 residues. Germline V gene data show CDR1 as KGHSH and CDR2 as LQKENI. Trimming took 3 bases from V and 5 from J; bases not matched to a gene: 9. The DNA for the CDR3 is TGTGCCAGCTCACCGTCCTTGGCGGGAGGTAACAATGAGCAGTTCTTC. Protein product: CASSPSLAGGNNEQFF.

This chain joins TRBV10-2 and TRBJ2-1; the D gene is possibly TRBD2 (5 bases). Trimming took 4 bases from V and 1 from J, leaving 14 bases between them. Germline assignment: CDR1 WSHSY and CDR2 SAAADI. The CDR3 loop spans 16 amino acids. The CDR3 loop reads CASSASAGPSYNEQFF. The CDR3 nucleotides are TGCGCCAGCAGTGCTTCGGCGGGCCCATCCTACAATGAGCAGTTCTTC.

The chain links TRBV18 to TRBJ1-6, with 8 nucleotides matching TRBD1. The ends lost 4 bases at V and 0 bases at J; junction bases unmatched: 20. From germline, CDR1 is KGHSH and CDR2 LQKENI. This CDR3 is built from 22 residues. The DNA of the CDR3 is TGTGCCAGCTCACGACACCAATCGGGACAGGAACGCTCTAGCTCCTATAATTCACCCCTCCACTTT. Its protein is CASSRHQSGQERSSSYNSPLHF.

The chain has TRBV28 and TRBJ1-4, with 10 bases that match TRBD1. Unmatched junction bases numbered 12, after V lost 6 bases and J lost 2 bases. CDR1 is MDHEN, CDR2 SYDVKM, per germline. The CDR3 spans 18 residues. The CDR3 sequence is CASRPTGGPLSTNEKLFF. CDR3 coding DNA: TGTGCCAGCAGACCGACAGGGGGCCCCTTGTCGACTAATGAAAAACTGTTTTTT.

The chain couples TRBV5-1 to TRBJ1-1; no firm D call. The CDR3 is 14 amino acids. Germline V CDR1 and CDR2: SGHRS, YFSETQ. V dropped 4 bases and J dropped 6 bases, with 16 bases sitting between them. The CDR3 DNA follows: TGCGCCAGCAGCCCACCTCTGGAGGTCGCTGAAGCTTTCTTT. Its translation: CASSPPLEVAEAFF.